Detailed here is one TCR beta chain. TCRdb's table, derived via immunoSEQ multiplex PCR, lists solely in-frame clones and lacks some. The table records 150,000 to 200,000 clones, roughly nine tenths of them present only once. This sample is part of a study of cytomegalovirus exposure and HLA in healthy donors. V gave up 5 bases and J gave up 2 bases, with 12 bases separating them. The CDR3 spans 14 residues. The germline V gene encodes CDR1 MDHEN and CDR2 SYDVKM. The chain is built from TRBV28 and TRBJ2-5; D gene unclear. The source of this sequence is a woman under 40 in good health and CMV-seronegative. Sequencing was performed on PBMCs. The CDR3 here is CASSQAVDQETQYF. The DNA of the CDR3 is TGTGCCAGCAGTCAAGCCGTAGATCAAGAGACCCAGTACTTC.